This is a list of T cell receptor beta chains from one sample in a study of persistence of HIV-infected CD4 T cells. No antigens are known for them. Produced via immunoSEQ multiplex PCR; TCRdb's table is partial and in-frame only. The sample comprises tens of thousands of clones, 65% to 75% of which are singletons, and roughly 1.7% rests with the top ten. The material sequenced was CD4+ T cells sorted from PBMCs after approximately 19-hour stimulation, taken from a patient who received antiretroviral therapy. These receptor sequences come from an adult man with HIV who was CMV-seropositive. Each CDR3 is given with its conserved first and last residue. The D gene is left open where the match is weak. Where a row states a size, it is once, few, many or the class of an expanded clone; other rows omit it.

CDR3 DNA: TGTGCCAGCAGCGTAGCTTTCGGGGGTTCGGGAAACACCATATATTTT; CDR3 protein: CASSVAFGGSGNTIYF; D gene: NA; J gene: TRBJ1-3; V gene: TRBV9; clone size: few
CDR3 DNA: TGTGCCACCAGGCCCAGGAACACCGGGGAGCTGTTTTTT; CDR3 protein: CATRPRNTGELFF; D gene: NA; J gene: TRBJ2-2; V gene: TRBV15; clone size: few
CDR3 DNA: TGTGCTAGTGGTTTGATCCCGGGGGGTGAAGCCAAAAACATTCAGTACTTC; CDR3 protein: CASGLIPGGEAKNIQYF; D gene: TRBD2; J gene: TRBJ2-4; V gene: TRBV12-5; clone size: NA
CDR3 DNA: TGTGCCAGCAGTTTAAGACAGAATCAGCCCCAGCATTTT; CDR3 protein: CASSLRQNQPQHF; D gene: NA; J gene: TRBJ1-5; V gene: TRBV7-2; clone size: few
CDR3 DNA: TGTGCCAGCAGCCTTGAACCAGACAGGGGGGGCAATGAGCAGTTCTTC; CDR3 protein: CASSLEPDRGGNEQFF; D gene: TRBD1; J gene: TRBJ2-1; V gene: TRBV7-6; clone size: NA
CDR3 DNA: TGTGCCAGCAGCCCCTCAGGACTAATTAATTCACCCCTCCACTTT; CDR3 protein: CASSPSGLINSPLHF; D gene: NA; J gene: TRBJ1-6; V gene: TRBV14; clone size: NA
CDR3 DNA: TGCAGTGCTAGTCCGGCCGGGGGGGCTTTCTTT; CDR3 protein: CSASPAGGAFF; D gene: NA; J gene: TRBJ1-1; V gene: TRBV20-1; clone size: NA
CDR3 DNA: TGTGCCACCAGCGAGGTTAACTATGGCTACACCTTC; CDR3 protein: CATSEVNYGYTF; D gene: NA; J gene: TRBJ1-2; V gene: TRBV24-1; clone size: NA
CDR3 DNA: TGCGCCAGCAGCTTGGCGGTTAGTGGAGATACGCAGTATTTT; CDR3 protein: CASSLAVSGDTQYF; D gene: NA; J gene: TRBJ2-3; V gene: TRBV5-1; clone size: NA
CDR3 DNA: TGTGCCAGCAGTTTATTCGCCGACAGGACTTCACCCCTCCACTTT; CDR3 protein: CASSLFADRTSPLHF; D gene: NA; J gene: TRBJ1-6; V gene: TRBV27; clone size: NA
CDR3 DNA: TGTGCCAGCAGTTTAACCGGGACTACGCGAGGCTACACCTTC; CDR3 protein: CASSLTGTTRGYTF; D gene: NA; J gene: TRBJ1-2; V gene: TRBV27; clone size: NA
CDR3 DNA: TGTGCCAGTAGCAACCAGGGTCCCTTTAGCAATCAGCCCCAGCATTTT; CDR3 protein: CASSNQGPFSNQPQHF; D gene: NA; J gene: TRBJ1-5; V gene: TRBV19; clone size: NA
CDR3 DNA: TGCGCCAGCAGCCAACAGGGAGGGTTATACGAGCAGTACTTC; CDR3 protein: CASSQQGGLYEQYF; D gene: TRBD2; J gene: TRBJ2-7; V gene: TRBV4-1; clone size: once
CDR3 DNA: TGCAGCATTCCCATTAATGAAAAACTGTTTTTT; CDR3 protein: CSIPINEKLFF; D gene: NA; J gene: TRBJ1-4; V gene: TRBV29-1; clone size: NA
CDR3 DNA: TGTGCCAGCAGTGACGGGTATCCTAGCTCTGGAAACACCATATATTTT; CDR3 protein: CASSDGYPSSGNTIYF; D gene: NA; J gene: TRBJ1-3; V gene: TRBV6-1; clone size: NA